This T cell receptor (beta chain) originates from a study of blood T cell repertoires in COVID-19. In the study overall: The United States, Italy and Spain were the sources of the acute and convalescent COVID-19 samples.

Across 20 to 25 US areas, participants ranged in age from roughly 18 to 95 years. Membership in each cohort depended on participant-reported clinical history. Original methodology: Reference gene primer amplification gave nucleated cell count estimates. TCRdb's table, derived via immunoSEQ multiplex PCR, lists solely in-frame clones and lacks some. V, J and clone size derive from that table, while D and trimming were established from the DNA sequence. The profile shows about 480,000 clones, 70% to 90% of them singletons. The count of this clone is one. The sample was PBMCs or T cells enriched from blood (not recorded which). This receptor was taken from a woman aged 18-29 years with acute COVID-19.

In DNA form, the CDR3 reads TGTGCCAGTAGTATAGATCCCGGTTACAATGAGCAGTTCTTC. It encodes CASSIDPGYNEQFF. The V call is TRBV19, the J call TRBJ2-1; D not certain. V was shortened by 0 bases and J by 4 bases, with 7 bases between the two germline ends. This CDR3 contains 14 residues. Per germline, CDR1 LNHDA and CDR2 SQIVND (reference sequence).